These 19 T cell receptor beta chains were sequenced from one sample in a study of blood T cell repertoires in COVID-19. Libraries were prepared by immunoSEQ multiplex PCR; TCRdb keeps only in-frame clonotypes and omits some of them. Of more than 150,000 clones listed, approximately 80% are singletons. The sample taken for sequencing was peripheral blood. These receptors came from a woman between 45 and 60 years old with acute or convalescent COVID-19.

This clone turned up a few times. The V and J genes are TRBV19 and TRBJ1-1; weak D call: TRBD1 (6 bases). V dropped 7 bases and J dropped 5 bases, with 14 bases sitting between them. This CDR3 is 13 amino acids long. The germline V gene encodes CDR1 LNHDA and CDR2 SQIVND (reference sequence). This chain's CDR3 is CASKERQATEAFF. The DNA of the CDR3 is TGTGCCAGTAAGGAAAGACAGGCTACTGAAGCTTTCTTT.

CDR3 DNA sequence: TGTGCCAGCAGTCCGAGCGGGACCCGCTCCTACGAGCAGTACTTC. It translates to CASSPSGTRSYEQYF. This chain joins TRBV7-2 and TRBJ2-7, with TRBD2 identical over 7 bases. The junction had 8 bases not matched to a gene; V was cut back by 6 bases and J by 0 bases. This CDR3 has 15 amino acids. Per germline, CDR1 SGHTA and CDR2 FQGNSA.

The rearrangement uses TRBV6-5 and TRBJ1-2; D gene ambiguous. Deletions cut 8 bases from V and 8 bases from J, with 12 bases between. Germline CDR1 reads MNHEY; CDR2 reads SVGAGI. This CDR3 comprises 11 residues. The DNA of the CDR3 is TGTGCCAGCTCTGAGGTTTACGGCTACACCTTC. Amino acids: CASSEVYGYTF.

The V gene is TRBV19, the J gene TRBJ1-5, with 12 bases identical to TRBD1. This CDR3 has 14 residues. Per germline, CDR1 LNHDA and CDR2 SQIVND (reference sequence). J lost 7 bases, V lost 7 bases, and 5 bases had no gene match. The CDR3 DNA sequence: TGTGCCAGTACTGGGACAGGGGGCGACCAGCCCCAGCATTTT. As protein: CASTGTGGDQPQHF.

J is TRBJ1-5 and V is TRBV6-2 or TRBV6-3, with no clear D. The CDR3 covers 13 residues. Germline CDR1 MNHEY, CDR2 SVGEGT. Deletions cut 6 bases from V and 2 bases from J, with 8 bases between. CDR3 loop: CASSQLGNQPQHF. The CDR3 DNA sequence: TGTGCCAGCAGCCAACTAGGCAATCAGCCCCAGCATTTT.

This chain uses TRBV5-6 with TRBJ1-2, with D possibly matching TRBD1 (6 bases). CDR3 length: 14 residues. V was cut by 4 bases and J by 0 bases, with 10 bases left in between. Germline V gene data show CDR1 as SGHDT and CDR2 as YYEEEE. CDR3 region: CASSMDRPNYGYTF. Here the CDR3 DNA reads TGTGCCAGCAGCATGGACAGACCTAACTATGGCTACACCTTC.

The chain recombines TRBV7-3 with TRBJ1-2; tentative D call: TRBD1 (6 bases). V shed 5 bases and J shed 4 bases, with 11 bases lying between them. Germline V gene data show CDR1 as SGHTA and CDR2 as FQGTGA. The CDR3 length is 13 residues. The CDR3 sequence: CASSPGGPYGYTF. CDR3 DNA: TGTGCCAGCAGCCCCGGGGGGCCCTATGGCTACACCTTC.

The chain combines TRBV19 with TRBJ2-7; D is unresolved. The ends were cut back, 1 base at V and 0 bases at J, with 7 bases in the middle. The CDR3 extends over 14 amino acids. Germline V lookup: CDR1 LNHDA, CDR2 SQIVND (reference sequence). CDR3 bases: TGTGCCAGTAGTATAGTCCTGAGCTCCTACGAGCAGTACTTC. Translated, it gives CASSIVLSSYEQYF.

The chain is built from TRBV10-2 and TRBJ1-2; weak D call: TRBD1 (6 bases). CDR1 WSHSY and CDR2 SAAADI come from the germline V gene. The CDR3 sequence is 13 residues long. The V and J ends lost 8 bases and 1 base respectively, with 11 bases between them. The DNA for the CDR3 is TGCGCCAGCGGTAGGGGACATAACTATGGCTACACCTTC. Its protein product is CASGRGHNYGYTF.

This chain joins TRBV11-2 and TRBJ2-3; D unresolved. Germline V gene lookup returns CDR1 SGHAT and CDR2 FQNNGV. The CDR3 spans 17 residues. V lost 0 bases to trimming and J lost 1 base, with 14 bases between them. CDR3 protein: CASSLDQSGSRTDTQYF. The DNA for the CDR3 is TGTGCCAGCAGCTTAGATCAATCAGGTTCCCGCACAGATACGCAGTATTTT.

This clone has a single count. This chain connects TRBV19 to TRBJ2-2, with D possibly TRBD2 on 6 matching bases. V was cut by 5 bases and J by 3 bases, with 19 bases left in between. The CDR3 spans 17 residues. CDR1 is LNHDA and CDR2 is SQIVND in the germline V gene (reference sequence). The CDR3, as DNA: TGTGCCAGTAGTGCTCAGGCGGGGCTACTATACACCGGGGAGCTGTTTTTT. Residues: CASSAQAGLLYTGELFF.

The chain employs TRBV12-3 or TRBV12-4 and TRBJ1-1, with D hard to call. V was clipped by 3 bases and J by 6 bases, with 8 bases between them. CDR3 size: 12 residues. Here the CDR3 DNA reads TGTGCCAGCAGTTTCGAGAAAGCTGAAGCTTTCTTT. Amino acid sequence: CASSFEKAEAFF.

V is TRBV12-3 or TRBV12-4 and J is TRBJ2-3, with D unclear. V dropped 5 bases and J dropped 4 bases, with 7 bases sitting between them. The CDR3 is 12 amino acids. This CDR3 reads CASSTAPDTQYF. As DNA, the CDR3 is TGTGCCAGCAGTACCGCGCCAGATACGCAGTATTTT.

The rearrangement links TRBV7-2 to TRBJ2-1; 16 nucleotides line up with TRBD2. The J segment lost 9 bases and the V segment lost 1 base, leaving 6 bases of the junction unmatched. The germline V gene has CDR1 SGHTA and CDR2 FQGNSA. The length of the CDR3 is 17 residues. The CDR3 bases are TGTGCCAGCAGCTTAGGTGGGACTAGCGGGGGGGTCGGTGAGCAGTTCTTC. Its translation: CASSLGGTSGGVGEQFF.

CDR3 nucleotides: TGTGCCAGCAGTTACAGGGGTTTTGAAGCTTTCTTT. Protein product: CASSYRGFEAFF. The gene calls are TRBV28 and TRBJ1-1, with TRBD1 matching 7 bases. The CDR3 extends over 12 amino acids. Looked up from germline, CDR1 is MDHEN and CDR2 is SYDVKM. V shed 4 bases and J 7 bases; nucleotides not matched to a gene: 3.

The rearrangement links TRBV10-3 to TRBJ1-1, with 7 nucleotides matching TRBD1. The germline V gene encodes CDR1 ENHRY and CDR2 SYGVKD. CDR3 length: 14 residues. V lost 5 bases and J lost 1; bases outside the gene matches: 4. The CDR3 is CAISNQGGNTEAFF. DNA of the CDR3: TGTGCCATCAGTAACCAGGGGGGGAACACTGAAGCTTTCTTT.

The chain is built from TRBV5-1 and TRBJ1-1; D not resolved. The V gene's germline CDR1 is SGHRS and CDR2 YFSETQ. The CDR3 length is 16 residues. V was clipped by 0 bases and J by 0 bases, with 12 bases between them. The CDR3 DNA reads TGCGCCAGCAGCTTGGGGCGGGTTGGAATGAACACTGAAGCTTTCTTT. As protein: CASSLGRVGMNTEAFF.

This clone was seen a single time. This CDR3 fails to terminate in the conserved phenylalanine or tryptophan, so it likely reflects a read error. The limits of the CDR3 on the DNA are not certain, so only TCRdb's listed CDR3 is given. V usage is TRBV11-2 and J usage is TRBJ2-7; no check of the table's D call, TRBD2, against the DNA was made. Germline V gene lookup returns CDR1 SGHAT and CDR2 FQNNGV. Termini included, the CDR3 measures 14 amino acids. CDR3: CASSLAHGGLPRIN.

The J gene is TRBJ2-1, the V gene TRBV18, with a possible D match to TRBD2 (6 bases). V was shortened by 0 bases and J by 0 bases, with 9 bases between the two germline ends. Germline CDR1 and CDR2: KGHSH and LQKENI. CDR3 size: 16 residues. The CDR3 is CASSPPSGHSYNEQFF. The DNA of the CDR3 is TGTGCCAGCTCACCACCCAGCGGGCACTCCTACAATGAGCAGTTCTTC.